This is a list of T cell receptor beta chains from one sample in a study of shared clonotypes between healthy human individuals. Generated by immunoSEQ multiplex PCR, the TCRdb table keeps only in-frame clones and is missing some. The sample holds approximately 530,000 clones, 95% to 97% seen once. The sample consisted of naive CD4+ T cells sorted from blood. Receptors were obtained from a woman in her 30s in good health. Both conserved end residues are part of each CDR3. Fields, in order: V gene, CDR3 protein.

V: TRBV7-9; CDR3: CASSLGDRDTEAFF
V: TRBV4-1; CDR3: CASSQGPRETNEKLFF
V: TRBV5-6; CDR3: CASRSGQGALYEQYF
V: TRBV7-2; CDR3: CASSYTVYPATGFF
V: TRBV6-5; CDR3: CASSPVQGYGYTF
V: TRBV28; CDR3: CASRRRGTGELFF
V: TRBV7-9; CDR3: CASSPGLGFHEQYF
V: TRBV2; CDR3: CASSPTTGNYGYTF
V: TRBV11-2; CDR3: CASSPMGGQFYSGANVLTF
V: TRBV4-2; CDR3: CASSQGSLAGYGYTF
V: TRBV7-9; CDR3: CASIRELYGYTF
V: TRBV19; CDR3: CASSSTAGTLNTGELFF
V: TRBV4-1; CDR3: CASSQPGRRRNTEAFF
V: TRBV11-2; CDR3: CASSPGQMDTEAFF
V: TRBV7-6; CDR3: CASSWDRGLTDTQYF
V: TRBV18; CDR3: CASSPDRGSFEKLFF
V: TRBV28; CDR3: CASSASGSSYNEQFF
V: TRBV23-1; CDR3: CASSQSGQDAYEQYF
V: TRBV5-8; CDR3: CASSFSPPSFSEQFF